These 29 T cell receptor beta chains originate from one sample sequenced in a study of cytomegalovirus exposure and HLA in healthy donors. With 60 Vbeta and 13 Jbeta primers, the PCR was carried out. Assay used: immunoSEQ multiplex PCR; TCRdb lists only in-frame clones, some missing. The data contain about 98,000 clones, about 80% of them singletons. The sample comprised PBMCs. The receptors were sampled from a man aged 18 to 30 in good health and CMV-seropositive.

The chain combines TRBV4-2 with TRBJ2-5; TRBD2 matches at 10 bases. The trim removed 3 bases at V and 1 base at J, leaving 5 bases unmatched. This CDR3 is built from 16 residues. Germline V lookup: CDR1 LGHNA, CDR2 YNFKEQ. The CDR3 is CASSHEAGGPQETQYF. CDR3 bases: TGTGCCAGCAGCCACGAAGCGGGGGGGCCCCAAGAGACCCAGTACTTC.

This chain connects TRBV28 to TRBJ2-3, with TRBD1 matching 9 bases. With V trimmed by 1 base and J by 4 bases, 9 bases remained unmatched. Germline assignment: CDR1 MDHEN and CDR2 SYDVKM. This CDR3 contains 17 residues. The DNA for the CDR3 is TGTGCCAGCAGTTTATTTTACCCGACAGGGGGGTCAGATACGCAGTATTTT. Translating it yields CASSLFYPTGGSDTQYF.

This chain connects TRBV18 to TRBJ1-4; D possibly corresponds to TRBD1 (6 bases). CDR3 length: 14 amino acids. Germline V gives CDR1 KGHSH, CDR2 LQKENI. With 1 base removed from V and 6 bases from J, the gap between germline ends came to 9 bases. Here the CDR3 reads CASSPRGGYEKLFF. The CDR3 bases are TGTGCCAGCTCACCACGGGGGGGCTATGAAAAACTGTTTTTT.

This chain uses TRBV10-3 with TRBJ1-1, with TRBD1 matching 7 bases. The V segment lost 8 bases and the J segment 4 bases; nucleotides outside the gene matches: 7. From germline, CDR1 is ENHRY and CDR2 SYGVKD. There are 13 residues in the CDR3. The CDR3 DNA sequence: TGTGCCATCGGGGACAGCGGGGGCACTGAAGCTTTCTTT. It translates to CAIGDSGGTEAFF.

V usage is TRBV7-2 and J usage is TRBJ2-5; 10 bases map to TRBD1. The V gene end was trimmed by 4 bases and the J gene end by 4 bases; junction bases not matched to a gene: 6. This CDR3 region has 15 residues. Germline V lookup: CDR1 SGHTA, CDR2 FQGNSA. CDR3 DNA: TGTGCCAGCAGCTGGCCCGGGACAGGGGTAGAGACCCAGTACTTC. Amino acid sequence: CASSWPGTGVETQYF.

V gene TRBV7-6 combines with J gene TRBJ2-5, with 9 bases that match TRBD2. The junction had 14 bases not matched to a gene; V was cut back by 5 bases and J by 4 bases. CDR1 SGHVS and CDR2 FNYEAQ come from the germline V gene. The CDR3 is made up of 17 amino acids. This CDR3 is CASSAQGLAGFRETQYF. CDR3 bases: TGTGCCAGCAGCGCCCAGGGACTAGCCGGTTTTCGAGAGACCCAGTACTTC.

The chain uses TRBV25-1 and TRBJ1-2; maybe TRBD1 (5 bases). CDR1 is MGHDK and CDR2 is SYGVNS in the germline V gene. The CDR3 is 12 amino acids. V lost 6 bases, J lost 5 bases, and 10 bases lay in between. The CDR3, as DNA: TGTGCCAGCAGAGACAGTGTTTATGGCTACACCTTC. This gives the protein CASRDSVYGYTF.

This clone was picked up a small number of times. The CDR3 DNA follows: TGTGCCAGCAGTGAGGCCGGGGACACCGGGGAGCTGTTTTTT. It is translated as CASSEAGDTGELFF. V is TRBV6-4 and J is TRBJ2-2, with D tentatively TRBD2 (5 bases). The CDR3 consists of 14 residues. The germline V gene encodes CDR1 MRHNA and CDR2 SNTAGT. Trimming took 3 bases from V and 3 from J, leaving 8 bases between them.

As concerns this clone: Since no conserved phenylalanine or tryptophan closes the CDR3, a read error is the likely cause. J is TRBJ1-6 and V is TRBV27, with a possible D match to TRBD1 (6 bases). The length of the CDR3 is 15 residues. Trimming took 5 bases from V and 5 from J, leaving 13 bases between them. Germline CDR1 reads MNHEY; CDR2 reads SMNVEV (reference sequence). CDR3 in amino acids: CASSGWDTDNSPLHV. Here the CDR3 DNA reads TGTGCCAGCAGTGGATGGGACACGGATAATTCACCCCTCCACGTT.

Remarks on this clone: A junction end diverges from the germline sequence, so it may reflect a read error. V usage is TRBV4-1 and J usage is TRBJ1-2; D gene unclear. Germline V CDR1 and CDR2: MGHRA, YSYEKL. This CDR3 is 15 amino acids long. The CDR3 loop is CASSQSPPPNSGYTF. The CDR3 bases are TGCGCCAGCAGCCAATCTCCCCCACCGAACTCTGGCTACACCTTC.

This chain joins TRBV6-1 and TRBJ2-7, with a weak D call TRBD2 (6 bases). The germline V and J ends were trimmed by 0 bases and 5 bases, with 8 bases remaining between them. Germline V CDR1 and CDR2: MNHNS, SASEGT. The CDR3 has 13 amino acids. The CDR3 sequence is CASSEAWGDEQYF. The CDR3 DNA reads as TGTGCCAGCAGTGAAGCGTGGGGGGACGAGCAGTACTTC.

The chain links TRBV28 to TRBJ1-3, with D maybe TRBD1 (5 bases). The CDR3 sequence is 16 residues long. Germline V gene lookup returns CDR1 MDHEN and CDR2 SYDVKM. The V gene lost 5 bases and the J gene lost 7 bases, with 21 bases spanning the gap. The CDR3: CASSGRGDPKRNTIYF. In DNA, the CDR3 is TGTGCCAGCAGTGGCCGGGGGGACCCAAAAAGGAACACCATATATTTT.

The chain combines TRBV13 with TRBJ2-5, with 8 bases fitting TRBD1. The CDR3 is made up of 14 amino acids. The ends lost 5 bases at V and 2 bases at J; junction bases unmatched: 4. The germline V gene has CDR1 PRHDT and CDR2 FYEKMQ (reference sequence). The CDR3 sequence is CASSGRQGQETQYF. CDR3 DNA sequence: TGTGCCAGCAGCGGACGACAGGGGCAAGAGACCCAGTACTTC.

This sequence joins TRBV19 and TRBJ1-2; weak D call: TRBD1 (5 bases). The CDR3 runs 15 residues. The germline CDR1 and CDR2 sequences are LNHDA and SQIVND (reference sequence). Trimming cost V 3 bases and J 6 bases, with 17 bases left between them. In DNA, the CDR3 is TGTGCCAGTAGTATTCCCGGGGGAGGGATCGATGGCTACACCTTC. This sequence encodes CASSIPGGGIDGYTF.

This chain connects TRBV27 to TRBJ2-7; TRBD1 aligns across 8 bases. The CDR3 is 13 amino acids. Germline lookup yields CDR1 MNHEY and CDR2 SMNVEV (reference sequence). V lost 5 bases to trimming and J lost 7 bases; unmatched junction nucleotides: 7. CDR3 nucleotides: TGTGCCAGCAGTCCCGGACAGGGTTGGGAGCAGTACTTC. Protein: CASSPGQGWEQYF.

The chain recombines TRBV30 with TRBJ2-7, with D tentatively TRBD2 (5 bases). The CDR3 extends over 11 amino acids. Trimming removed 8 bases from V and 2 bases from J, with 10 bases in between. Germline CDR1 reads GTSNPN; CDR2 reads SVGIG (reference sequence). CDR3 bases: TGTGCCCAGGACGGGACCTACGAGCAGTACTTC. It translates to CAQDGTYEQYF.

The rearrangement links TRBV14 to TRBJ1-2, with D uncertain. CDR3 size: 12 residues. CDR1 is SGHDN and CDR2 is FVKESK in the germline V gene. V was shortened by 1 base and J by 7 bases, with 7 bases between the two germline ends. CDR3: CASSQGAVGYTF. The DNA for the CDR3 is TGTGCCAGCAGCCAAGGGGCCGTTGGCTACACCTTC.

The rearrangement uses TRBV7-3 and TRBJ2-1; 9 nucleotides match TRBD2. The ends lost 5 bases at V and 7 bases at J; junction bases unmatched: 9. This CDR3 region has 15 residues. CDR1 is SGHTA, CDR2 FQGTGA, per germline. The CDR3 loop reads CASSLQGGGGNEQFF. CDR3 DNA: TGTGCCAGCAGCCTACAAGGCGGGGGGGGAAATGAGCAGTTCTTC.

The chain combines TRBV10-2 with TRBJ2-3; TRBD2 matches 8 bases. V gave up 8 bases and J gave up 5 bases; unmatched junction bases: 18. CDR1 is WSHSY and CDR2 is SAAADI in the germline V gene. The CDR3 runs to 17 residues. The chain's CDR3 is CASFRERGLPGGDTQYF. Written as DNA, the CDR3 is TGCGCCAGCTTTCGCGAGCGGGGGCTCCCCGGGGGAGATACGCAGTATTTT.

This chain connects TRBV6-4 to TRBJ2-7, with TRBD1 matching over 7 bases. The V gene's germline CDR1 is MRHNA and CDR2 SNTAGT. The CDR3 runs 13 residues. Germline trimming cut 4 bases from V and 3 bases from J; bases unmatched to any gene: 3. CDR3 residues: CASSVAGGYEQYF. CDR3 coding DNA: TGTGCCAGCAGTGTGGCAGGGGGCTACGAGCAGTACTTC.

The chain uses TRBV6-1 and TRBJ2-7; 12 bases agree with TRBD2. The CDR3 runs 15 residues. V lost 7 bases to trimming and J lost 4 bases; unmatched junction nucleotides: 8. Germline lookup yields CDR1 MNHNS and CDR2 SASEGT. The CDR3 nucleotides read TGTGCCAGCAAGACGGCTAGCGGGGGGGCTTACGAGCAGTACTTC. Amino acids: CASKTASGGAYEQYF.

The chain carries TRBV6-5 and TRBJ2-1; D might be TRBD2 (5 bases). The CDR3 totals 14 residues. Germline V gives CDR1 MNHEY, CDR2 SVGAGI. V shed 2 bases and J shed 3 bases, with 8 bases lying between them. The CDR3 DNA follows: TGTGCCAGCAGTTACGAGCGGAACTACAATGAGCAGTTCTTC. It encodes CASSYERNYNEQFF.

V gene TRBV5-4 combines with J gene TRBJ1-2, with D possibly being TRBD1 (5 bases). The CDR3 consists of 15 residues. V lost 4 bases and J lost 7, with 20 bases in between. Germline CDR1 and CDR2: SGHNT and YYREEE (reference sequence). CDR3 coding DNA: TGTGCCAGCAGCATTGACAGTAGTAATAAACGTGGCTACACCTTC. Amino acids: CASSIDSSNKRGYTF.

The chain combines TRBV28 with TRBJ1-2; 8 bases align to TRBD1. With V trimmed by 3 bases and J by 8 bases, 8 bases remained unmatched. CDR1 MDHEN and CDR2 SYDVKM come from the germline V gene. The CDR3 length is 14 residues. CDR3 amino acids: CASSLDNRGWGYTF. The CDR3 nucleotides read TGTGCCAGCAGTTTGGACAACAGGGGGTGGGGCTACACCTTC.

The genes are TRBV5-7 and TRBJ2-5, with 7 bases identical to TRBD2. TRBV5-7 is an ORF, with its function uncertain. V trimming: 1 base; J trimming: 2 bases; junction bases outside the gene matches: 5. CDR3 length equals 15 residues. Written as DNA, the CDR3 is TGTGCCAGCAGCTTGTCAACGGGGGGTCAAGAGACCCAGTACTTC. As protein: CASSLSTGGQETQYF.

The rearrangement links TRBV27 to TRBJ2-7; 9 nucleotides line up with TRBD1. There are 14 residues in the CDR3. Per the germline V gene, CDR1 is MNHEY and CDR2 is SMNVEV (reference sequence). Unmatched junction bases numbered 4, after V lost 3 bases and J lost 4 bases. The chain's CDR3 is CASSLGQGIYEQYF. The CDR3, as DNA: TGTGCCAGCAGTTTGGGACAGGGTATTTACGAGCAGTACTTC.

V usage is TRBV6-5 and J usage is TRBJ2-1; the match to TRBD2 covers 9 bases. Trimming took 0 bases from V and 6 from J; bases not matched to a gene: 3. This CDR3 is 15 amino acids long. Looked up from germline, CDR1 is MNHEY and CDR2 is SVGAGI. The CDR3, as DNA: TGTGCCAGCAGTTACTCGGGTAGCGGGGGCAATGAGCAGTTCTTC. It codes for CASSYSGSGGNEQFF.

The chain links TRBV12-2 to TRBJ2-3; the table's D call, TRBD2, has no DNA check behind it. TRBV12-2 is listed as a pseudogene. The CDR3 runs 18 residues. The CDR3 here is CASRLATGLVHLTDTQYF. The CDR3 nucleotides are TGTGCAAGTCGCTTAGCCACAGGACTAGTCCATCTCACAGATACGCAGTATTTT.

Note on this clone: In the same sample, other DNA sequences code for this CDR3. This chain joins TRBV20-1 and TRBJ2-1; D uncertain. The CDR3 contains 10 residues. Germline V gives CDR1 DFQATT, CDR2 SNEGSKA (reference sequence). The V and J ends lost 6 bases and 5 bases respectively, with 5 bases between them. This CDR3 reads CSAPNNEQFF. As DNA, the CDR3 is TGCAGTGCCCCAAACAATGAGCAGTTCTTC.